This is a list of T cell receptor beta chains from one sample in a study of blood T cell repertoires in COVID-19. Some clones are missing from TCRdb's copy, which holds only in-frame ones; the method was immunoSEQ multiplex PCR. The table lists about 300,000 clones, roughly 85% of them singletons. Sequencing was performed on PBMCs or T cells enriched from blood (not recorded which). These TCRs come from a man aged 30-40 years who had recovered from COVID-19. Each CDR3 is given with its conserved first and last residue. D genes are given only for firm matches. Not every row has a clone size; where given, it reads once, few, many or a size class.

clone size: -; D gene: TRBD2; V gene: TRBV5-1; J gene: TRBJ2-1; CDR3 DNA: TGCGCCAGCAGCTTGCCGGGACTAGCATGGAATGAGCAGTTCTTC; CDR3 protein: CASSLPGLAWNEQFF
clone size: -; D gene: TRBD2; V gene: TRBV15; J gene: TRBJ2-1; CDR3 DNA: TGTGCCACCGCACTAGCGGGGGGTTGGAATGAGCAGTTCTTC; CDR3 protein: CATALAGGWNEQFF
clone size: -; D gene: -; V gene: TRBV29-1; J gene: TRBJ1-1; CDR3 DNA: TGCAGCGCCGGGGGGGAGGAAGCTTTCTTT; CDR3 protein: CSAGGEEAFF
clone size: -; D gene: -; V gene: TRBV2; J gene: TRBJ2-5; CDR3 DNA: TGTGCCAGCACCCCAGGGACTCCCCCAGAGACCCAGTACTTC; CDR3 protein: CASTPGTPPETQYF
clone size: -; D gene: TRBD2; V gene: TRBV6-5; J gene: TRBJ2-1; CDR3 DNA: TGTGCCAGCACATCGGGGGGGGCCTACAATGAGCAGTTCTTC; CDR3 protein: CASTSGGAYNEQFF
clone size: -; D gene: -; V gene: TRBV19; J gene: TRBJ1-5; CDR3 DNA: TGTGCCAGTAGTATTTTAGAGGCAGCTAATCAGCCCCAGCATTTT; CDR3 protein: CASSILEAANQPQHF
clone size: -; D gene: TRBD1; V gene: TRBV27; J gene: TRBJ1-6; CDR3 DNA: TGTGCCAGCAGTTTACGTTTTTCAGGGGGCGGATATAATTCACCCCTCCACTTT; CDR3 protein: CASSLRFSGGGYNSPLHF
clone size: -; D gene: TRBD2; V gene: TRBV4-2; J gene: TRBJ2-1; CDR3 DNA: TGTGCCAGCAGCCAAGTCCTCCCGGGGGGGGTAAATGAGCAGTTCTTC; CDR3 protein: CASSQVLPGGVNEQFF
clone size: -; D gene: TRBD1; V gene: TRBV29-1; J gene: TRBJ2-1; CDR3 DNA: TGCAGCGTTGATAAGTTTTCCGGACAGGAGTACAATGAGCAGTTCTTC; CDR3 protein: CSVDKFSGQEYNEQFF
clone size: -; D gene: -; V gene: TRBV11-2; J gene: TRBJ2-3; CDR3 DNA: TGTGCCAGCAGCAAGCCGGGACTCATCACAGATACGCAGTATTTT; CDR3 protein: CASSKPGLITDTQYF
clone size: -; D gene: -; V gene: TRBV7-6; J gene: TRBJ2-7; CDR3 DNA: TGTGCCAGCAGCCCCGGACTAGGGGGCTACGAGCAGTACTTC; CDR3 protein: CASSPGLGGYEQYF
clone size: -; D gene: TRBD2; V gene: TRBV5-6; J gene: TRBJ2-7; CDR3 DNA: TGTGCCAGCAGCTTCGGACTAGCGGGAGCCTACGAGCAGTACTTC; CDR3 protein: CASSFGLAGAYEQYF
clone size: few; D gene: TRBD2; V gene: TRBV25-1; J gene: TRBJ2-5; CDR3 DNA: TGTGCCAGCAGCGTAGCGGGGGGGTACCAAGAGACCCAGTACTTC; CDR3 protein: CASSVAGGYQETQYF
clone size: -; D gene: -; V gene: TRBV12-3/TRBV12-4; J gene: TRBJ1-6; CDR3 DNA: TGTGCCAGCAGTACGGGAGATAATTCACCCCTCCACTTT; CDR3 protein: CASSTGDNSPLHF
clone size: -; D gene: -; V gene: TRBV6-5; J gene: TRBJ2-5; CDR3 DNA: TGTGCCAGCAGTTATCCGGGTCTCCAAGAGACCCAGTACTTC; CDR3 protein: CASSYPGLQETQYF
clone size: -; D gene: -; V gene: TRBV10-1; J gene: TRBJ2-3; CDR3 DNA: TGCGCCAGCAGAGGGGGGGGCGACACAGATACGCAGTATTTT; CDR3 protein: CASRGGGDTDTQYF
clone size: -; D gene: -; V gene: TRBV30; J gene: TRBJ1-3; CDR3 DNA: TGTGCCTGGTCGACAGACTCTGGAAACACCATATATTTT; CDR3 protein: CAWSTDSGNTIYF
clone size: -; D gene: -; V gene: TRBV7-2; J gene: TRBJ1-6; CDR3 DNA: TGTGCCAGCAGCTTAGTCTCAGGCCCGGAACCACCCCTCCACTTT; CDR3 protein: CASSLVSGPEPPLHF
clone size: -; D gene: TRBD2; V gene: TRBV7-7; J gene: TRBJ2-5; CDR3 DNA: TGTGCTAGCAGCTTAGGACTAGCGGGGGTTGGGACCCAGTACTTC; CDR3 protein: CASSLGLAGVGTQYF
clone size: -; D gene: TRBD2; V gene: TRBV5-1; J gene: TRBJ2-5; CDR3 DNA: TGCGCCAGCAGCTTGAGGCGGGGGGGGCCGGAGACCCAGTACTTC; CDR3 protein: CASSLRRGGPETQYF
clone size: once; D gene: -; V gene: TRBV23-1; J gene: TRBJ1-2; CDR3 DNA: TGCGCCAGCAGTCAATATTCGGGAAAAGATGGTGGCTACACCTTC; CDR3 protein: CASSQYSGKDGGYTF
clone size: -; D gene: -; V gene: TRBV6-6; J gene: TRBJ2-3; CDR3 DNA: TGTGCCAGCAGTTACGCCTCTAGCGATACGCAGTATTTT; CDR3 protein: CASSYASSDTQYF
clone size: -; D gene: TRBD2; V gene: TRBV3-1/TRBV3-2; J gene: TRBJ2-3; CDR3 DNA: TGTGCCAGCAGCCAAGATATCAGCGGGGGGGCTGAAGATACGCAGTATTTT; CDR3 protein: CASSQDISGGAEDTQYF
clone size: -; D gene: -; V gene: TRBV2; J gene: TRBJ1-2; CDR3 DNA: TGTGCCAGCAGAGTCCACGGGTATGGCTACACCTTC; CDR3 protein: CASRVHGYGYTF
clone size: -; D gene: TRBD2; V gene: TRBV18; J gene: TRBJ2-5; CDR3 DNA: TGTGCCAGCTCTCCCAGCGGGAGCGAGACCCAGTACTTC; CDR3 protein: CASSPSGSETQYF
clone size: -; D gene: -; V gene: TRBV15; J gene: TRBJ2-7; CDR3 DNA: TGTGCCACCAGCAGAGGTACAACCTACGAGCAGTACTTC; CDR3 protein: CATSRGTTYEQYF
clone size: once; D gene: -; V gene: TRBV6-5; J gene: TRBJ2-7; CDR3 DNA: TGTGCCAGCAGGGACATTGCCATGTCCTACGAGCAGTACTTC; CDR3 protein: CASRDIAMSYEQYF
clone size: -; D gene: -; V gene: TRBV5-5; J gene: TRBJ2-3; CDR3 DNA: TGTGCCAGCAGCTTTGAGGGGGTCACAGATACGCAGTATTTT; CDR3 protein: CASSFEGVTDTQYF
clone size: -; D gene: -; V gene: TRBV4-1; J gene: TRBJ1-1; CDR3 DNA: TGCGCCAGCAGCCGTCAGGGCAGGGATACTGAAGCTTTCTTT; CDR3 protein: CASSRQGRDTEAFF
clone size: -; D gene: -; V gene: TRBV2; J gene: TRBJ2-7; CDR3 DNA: TGTGCCAGCAGCAATTTGCGGGGGCAATACGAGCAGTACTTC; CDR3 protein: CASSNLRGQYEQYF